The 3 T cell receptor beta chains listed next were all sequenced from one sample in a study of preoperative IRX-2 immunotherapy in early breast cancer. Described treatment: preoperative locoregional IRX-2 cytokine immunotherapy. Profiled with immunoSEQ multiplex PCR; TCRdb holds only in-frame clones, not every one. This sample has about 38,000 clones; roughly 80% occur once, and the top ten carry around 1.4%. The sample was lymph node tissue, taken after IRX-2 immunotherapy. The receptors come from a human donor with breast cancer.

Comment on this clone: A read error may account for a junction end that differs from germline. Some base could not be read or is ambiguous, and its residue is marked X. This chain links TRBV19 with TRBJ2-2; 8 bases are shared with TRBD1. This CDR3 region has 15 residues. Germline V gene data show CDR1 as LNHDA and CDR2 as SQIVND (reference sequence). The CDR3: CAXSVGQVLTGELFF. The CDR3, as DNA: TGTGCCARTAGTGTGGGACAGGTGTTAACCGGGGAGCTGTTTTTT.

V is TRBV5-1 and J is TRBJ1-4; 7 bases are a match to TRBD1. The V segment lost 4 bases and the J segment 7 bases; nucleotides outside the gene matches: 10. CDR1 and CDR2 (germline): SGHRS, YFSETQ. The CDR3 loop spans 15 amino acids. The CDR3 loop reads CASSAGRDSAEKLFF. In nucleotides, the CDR3 is TGCGCCAGCAGCGCGGGGCGGGACAGTGCTGAAAAACTGTTTTTT.

The gene calls are TRBV5-1 and TRBJ2-3; D might be TRBD1 or TRBD2, each matching 5 bases. The CDR3 loop spans 16 amino acids. Trimming took 0 bases from V and 3 from J, leaving 14 bases between them. Germline V gives CDR1 SGHRS, CDR2 YFSETQ. CDR3 protein: CASSLEGRVQTDTQYF. As DNA, the CDR3 is TGCGCCAGCAGCTTGGAGGGACGGGTTCAGACAGATACGCAGTATTTT.